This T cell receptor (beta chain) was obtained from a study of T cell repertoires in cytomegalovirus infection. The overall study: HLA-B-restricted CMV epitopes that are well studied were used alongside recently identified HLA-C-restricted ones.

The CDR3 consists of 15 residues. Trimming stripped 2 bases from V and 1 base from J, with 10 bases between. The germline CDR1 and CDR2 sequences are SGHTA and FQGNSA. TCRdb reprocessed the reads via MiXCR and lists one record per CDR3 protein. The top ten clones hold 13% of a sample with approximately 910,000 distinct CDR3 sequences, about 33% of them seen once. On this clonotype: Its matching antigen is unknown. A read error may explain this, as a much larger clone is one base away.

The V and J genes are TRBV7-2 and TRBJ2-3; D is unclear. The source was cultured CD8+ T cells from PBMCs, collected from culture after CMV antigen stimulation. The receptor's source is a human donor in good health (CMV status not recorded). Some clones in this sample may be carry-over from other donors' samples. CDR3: CASSLTTLGTDTQYF. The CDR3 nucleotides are TGTGCCAGCAGCTTAACCACCCTAGGCACAGATACGCAGTATTTT.